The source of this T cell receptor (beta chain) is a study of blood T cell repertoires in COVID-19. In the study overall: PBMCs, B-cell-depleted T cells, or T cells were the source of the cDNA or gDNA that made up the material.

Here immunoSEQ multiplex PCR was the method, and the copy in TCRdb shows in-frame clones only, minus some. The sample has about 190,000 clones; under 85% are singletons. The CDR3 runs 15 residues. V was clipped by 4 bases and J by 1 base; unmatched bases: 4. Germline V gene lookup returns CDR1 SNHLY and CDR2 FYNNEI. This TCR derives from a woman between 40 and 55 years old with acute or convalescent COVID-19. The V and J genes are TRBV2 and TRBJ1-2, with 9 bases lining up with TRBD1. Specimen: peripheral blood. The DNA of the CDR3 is TGTGCCAGCAGTGCACAGGGGGCTCTTAACTATGGCTACACCTTC. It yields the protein CASSAQGALNYGYTF.